Here is one T cell receptor (beta chain) with its context. Its target is not known. These data originate in a study of T cell responses to AZD1222 COVID-19 vaccine. Overall study results and limits: The sample set comprised mostly white British donors with more females, and clonal diversity was possibly underestimated.

Sequencing used immunoSEQ multiplex PCR; TCRdb keeps in-frame clones, though not all of them. The repertoire consists of about 130,000 clones, with roughly 88% occurring once and the leading ten covering approximately 4.5%. Per germline, CDR1 SGHRS and CDR2 YFSETQ. The length of the CDR3 is 15 residues. V lost 0 bases, J lost 2 bases, and 8 bases lay in between. V gene TRBV5-1 combines with J gene TRBJ1-4; a weak D match, TRBD1 (5 bases). Specimen: peripheral blood, collected on day 0 of MenACWY control vaccination. This receptor was taken from an adult in good health. The CDR3 region has the DNA TGCGCCAGCAGCTTGGGAGGGGAGACTAATGAAAAACTGTTTTTT. It translates to CASSLGGETNEKLFF.